This T cell receptor (beta chain) was documented in a study of blood T cell repertoires in COVID-19. Turning to the study itself: Samples representing acute and convalescent COVID-19 were sourced from the United States, Italy and Spain. PBMCs, B-cell-depleted T cells, or T cells provided the cDNA or gDNA that made up the material.

This CDR3 spans 17 amino acids. Trimming shortened V by 5 bases and J by 2 bases, and 22 bases separated the two germline ends. Germline V gives CDR1 SGHVS, CDR2 FNYEAQ. The data were produced by immunoSEQ multiplex PCR, yet TCRdb's version contains in-frame clones alone and is incomplete. The table records fewer than 300,000 clones, approximately 91% of them present only once. This clonotype originated in a person under 35 with COVID-19, enrolled during active disease. The material sequenced was peripheral blood. The chain carries TRBV7-6 and TRBJ2-7; possibly TRBD2 for D (6 bases). CDR3 region: CASSPTEFSGSTYEQYF. The CDR3 DNA is TGTGCCAGCAGCCCTACGGAATTTAGCGGAAGCACCTACGAGCAGTACTTC.